This TCR beta chain was recorded in a study of T cell responses to AZD1222 COVID-19 vaccine. Trimming removed 0 bases at V and 0 bases at J, with 9 bases between. The length of the CDR3 is 15 residues. Germline V gene lookup returns CDR1 SGDLS and CDR2 YYNGEE. Data came from immunoSEQ multiplex PCR; TCRdb stores just in-frame clones and leaves some out. The sample lists approximately 110,000 clones; nearly 90% were seen once. The clonotype was recovered from an adult in good health. The genes are TRBV9 and TRBJ1-2, with D hard to call. This specimen consisted of peripheral blood, obtained on day 0 of AZD1222 vaccination. CDR3 coding DNA: TGTGCCAGCAGCGTAGGCGTAGGAGCTAACTATGGCTACACCTTC. This sequence encodes CASSVGVGANYGYTF.